Shown below are 29 T cell receptor beta chains from a single sample sequenced in a study of cytotoxic CD8 clonotypes in ibrutinib-treated CLL. Produced via immunoSEQ multiplex PCR; TCRdb's table is partial and in-frame only. This table holds approximately 350,000 clones, roughly 71% found once. The specimen was PBMCs, collected after 36 months of ibrutinib treatment. The receptors shown here come from a human donor with chronic lymphocytic leukemia.

The chain carries TRBV19 and TRBJ2-1; D remains unclear. Germline CDR1 LNHDA, CDR2 SQIVND (reference sequence). Trimming stripped 6 bases from V and 4 bases from J, with 16 bases between. The length of the CDR3 is 15 residues. The chain's CDR3 is CASSEMPVWYNEQFF. The CDR3 DNA reads as TGTGCCAGTAGCGAAATGCCAGTCTGGTACAATGAGCAGTTCTTC. Full variable domain (rest looked up from reference TRBV19 and TRBJ2-1): DGGITQSPKYLFRKEGQNVTLSCEQNLNHDAMYWYRQDPGQGLRLIYYSQIVNDFQKGDIAEGYSVSREKKESFPLTVTSAQKNPTAFYLCASSEMPVWYNEQFFGPGTRLTVL.

V gene TRBV19 combines with J gene TRBJ2-5; 7 nucleotides line up with TRBD2. TRBJ2-7 explains the end of the DNA better; the J call may be wrong. CDR1 and CDR2 (germline): LNHDA, SQIVND (reference sequence). CDR3 length equals 16 residues. The CDR3 protein is CASSMGLAALSYEQYF. In DNA, the CDR3 is TGTGCCAGTAGTATGGGGCTAGCGGCCCTTTCCTACGAGCAGTACTTC.

The rearrangement joins TRBV5-1 to TRBJ2-7; TRBD1 might be the D (5 bases). The CDR3 sequence is 15 residues long. Trimming cost V 1 base and J 1 base, with 12 bases left between them. Germline-derived CDR1 and CDR2 are SGHRS and YFSETQ. In DNA, the CDR3 is TGCGCCAGCAGCTTGTACAGGCGACTTTCCTACGAGCAGTACTTC. As protein: CASSLYRRLSYEQYF.

This chain connects TRBV15 to TRBJ2-1; 14 bases align to TRBD2. Germline CDR1 LNHNV, CDR2 YYDKDF (reference sequence). The V gene end was trimmed by 5 bases and the J gene end by 3 bases; junction bases not matched to a gene: 9. This CDR3 contains 18 residues. In nucleotides, the CDR3 is TGTGCCACCAGCCAAACGGGACTAGCGGGAGTCGGCTACAATGAGCAGTTCTTC. This gives the protein CATSQTGLAGVGYNEQFF.

This clone came up a few times. The chain combines TRBV5-1 with TRBJ2-7; the match to TRBD1 covers 9 bases. V lost 3 bases, J lost 2 bases, and 3 bases stayed unmatched. Germline V gene data show CDR1 as SGHRS and CDR2 as YFSETQ. The CDR3 is made up of 14 amino acids. The CDR3 spells CASSSWTGAYEQYF. DNA of the CDR3: TGCGCCAGCAGCTCCTGGACAGGGGCCTACGAGCAGTACTTC.

The sample holds a few counts of this clone. The genes are TRBV12-5 and TRBJ2-2; D uncertain. With 7 bases removed from V and 0 bases from J, the gap between germline ends came to 12 bases. CDR3 size: 15 residues. Germline-derived CDR1 and CDR2 are LGHNT and FRNRAP. The CDR3 nucleotides read TGTGCTAGTGCCTTAGGCGGACCGAACACCGGGGAGCTGTTTTTT. Residues: CASALGGPNTGELFF.

This clone was seen a handful of times. The V call is TRBV4-3, the J call TRBJ1-1; D gene uncertain. This CDR3 has 14 amino acids. Trimming pared 0 bases from V and 1 base from J, leaving 6 bases between. Germline-derived CDR1 and CDR2 are LGHNA and YSLEER. The CDR3 coding sequence is TGCGCCAGCAGCCAAGAAGGGTGGAACACTGAAGCTTTCTTT. Translated, it gives CASSQEGWNTEAFF.

This chain uses TRBV29-1 with TRBJ2-3; 7 positions agree with TRBD1. There are 15 residues in the CDR3. Germline V gene sequence: CDR1 SQVTM, CDR2 ANQGSEA. V shed 0 bases, J shed 5 bases, and the junction held 8 bases outside the gene matches. The CDR3 DNA sequence: TGCAGCGTTGAAGATCCTCGACAGGGTCGAGATACGCAGTATTTT. It yields the protein CSVEDPRQGRDTQYF.

This sequence joins TRBV27 and TRBJ2-7; 9 bases align to TRBD1. CDR3 size: 14 residues. From germline, CDR1 is MNHEY and CDR2 SMNVEV (reference sequence). V was pared by 6 bases and J by 6 bases, with 9 bases of the junction left unmatched. The CDR3: CASSQQLTGGEQYF. In DNA form, the CDR3 reads TGTGCCAGCAGCCAGCAACTGACAGGGGGCGAGCAGTACTTC.

The chain recombines TRBV6-5 with TRBJ2-5, with D tentatively TRBD1 (5 bases). CDR3 length: 12 amino acids. Between the trimmed V and J ends, which lost 8 bases and 5 bases, there was a span of 12 bases. Germline CDR1 is MNHEY and CDR2 is SVGAGI. CDR3 in amino acids: CASRGAVETQYF. The CDR3 coding sequence is TGTGCCAGCCGTGGGGCCGTCGAGACCCAGTACTTC.

This clone was detected once. The CDR3 DNA sequence: TGTGCCAGCACGGAATCTAAGGGTTCACCCCTCCACTTT. Encoded protein: CASTESKGSPLHF. This sequence joins TRBV6-5 and TRBJ1-6, with D unclear. V gave up 7 bases and J gave up 9 bases, with 13 bases separating them. CDR1 and CDR2 (germline): MNHEY, SVGAGI. This CDR3 is 13 amino acids long.

CDR3 nucleotide sequence: TGCGCCAGCAGCCGAGTAGCGGGAGATAACAATGAGCAGTTCTTC. Protein sequence: CASSRVAGDNNEQFF. V and J are TRBV4-3 and TRBJ2-1; TRBD2 matches at 9 bases. The CDR3 is 15 amino acids. With 4 bases clipped from V and 5 bases from J, the junction kept 6 bases outside the gene matches. Germline CDR1 reads LGHNA; CDR2 reads YSLEER.

The chain employs TRBV5-1 and TRBJ1-6; TRBD1 matches 9 bases. V shed 0 bases, J shed 8 bases, and the junction held 6 bases outside the gene matches. From germline, CDR1 is SGHRS and CDR2 YFSETQ. CDR3 length: 16 residues. The CDR3 loop is CASSLGGQGRDSPLHF. CDR3 coding DNA: TGCGCCAGCAGCTTGGGTGGACAGGGGCGTGATTCACCCCTCCACTTT.

This chain joins TRBV9 and TRBJ2-1; 8 bases line up with TRBD2. The CDR3 has 15 amino acids. V lost 4 bases, J lost 6 bases, and 9 bases stayed unmatched. From germline, CDR1 is SGDLS and CDR2 YYNGEE. In nucleotides, the CDR3 is TGTGCCAGCAGCCGGGACTCTAGCGGGCTCAATGAGCAGTTCTTC. Its translation is CASSRDSSGLNEQFF.

This clone appeared a few times. The rearrangement uses TRBV6-6 and TRBJ2-7; D gene ambiguous. The CDR3 is 13 amino acids. The germline V gene encodes CDR1 MNHNY and CDR2 SVGAGI (reference sequence). V lost 10 bases and J lost 2, with 15 bases in between. CDR3 sequence (DNA): TGTGCCACTAACGAAGGGCCTACCTACGAGCAGTACTTC. It encodes CATNEGPTYEQYF.

V usage is TRBV7-8 and J usage is TRBJ2-3; tentatively, D is TRBD2 (6 bases). Germline V gives CDR1 SGHVS, CDR2 FQNEAQ. CDR3 length: 15 residues. V lost 6 bases and J 1 base, leaving 14 bases between the germline ends. The CDR3 loop reads CASRQWGVGTDTQYF. The CDR3 DNA reads TGTGCCAGCAGACAGTGGGGGGTGGGCACAGATACGCAGTATTTT.

The gene calls are TRBV18 and TRBJ2-5, with TRBD1 matching over 10 bases. The CDR3 covers 16 residues. The V and J ends lost 2 bases and 2 bases, in that order; junction bases with no gene match: 5. Germline CDR1 KGHSH, CDR2 LQKENI. CDR3 bases: TGTGCCAGCTCACCATGGACAGGGGGGGGACAAGAGACCCAGTACTTC. Translated: CASSPWTGGGQETQYF.

This chain uses TRBV11-2 with TRBJ2-6; no reliable D call. The CDR3 length is 15 residues. From germline, CDR1 is SGHAT and CDR2 FQNNGV. V lost 4 bases to trimming and J lost 4 bases, with 11 bases between them. The DNA of the CDR3 is TGTGCCAGCAGCTCAAGGTATGACGGGGCCAACGTCCTGACTTTC. Translation gives CASSSRYDGANVLTF.

Here the CDR3 DNA reads TGTGCCAGCAGCTTAGCTGCCCCTCCCGGGACAGGGCCAGCCTACGAGCAGTACTTC. Translating it yields CASSLAAPPGTGPAYEQYF. This chain joins TRBV11-2 and TRBJ2-7, with 9 bases fitting TRBD1. This CDR3 contains 19 residues. V was pared by 1 base and J by 2 bases, with 15 bases of the junction left unmatched. Germline values: CDR1 SGHAT, CDR2 FQNNGV.

DNA of the CDR3: TGCGCCAGCAGCCAACCCGACAGGGGATGGACCGGGGAGCTGTTTTTT. It yields the protein CASSQPDRGWTGELFF. The J gene is TRBJ2-2, the V gene TRBV4-1, with 8 bases matching TRBD1. The germline V gene has CDR1 MGHRA and CDR2 YSYEKL. The CDR3 consists of 16 residues. The trim removed 2 bases at V and 5 bases at J, leaving 7 bases unmatched.

In nucleotides, the CDR3 is TGTGCCAGCAGCAGAGGGACAGGGGCCAACACCGGGGAGCTGTTTTTT. Amino acids: CASSRGTGANTGELFF. The gene calls are TRBV7-9 and TRBJ2-2, with 10 bases lining up with TRBD1. Per germline, CDR1 SEHNR and CDR2 FQNEAQ (reference sequence). V lost 5 bases to trimming and J lost 2 bases; unmatched junction nucleotides: 5. The length of the CDR3 is 16 residues. Filled out from reference TRBV7-9 and TRBJ2-2, the complete variable domain reads DTGVSQNPRHKITKRGQNVTFRCDPISEHNRLYWYRQTLGQGPEFLTYFQNEAQLEKSRLLSDRFSAERPKGSFSTLEIQRTEQGDSAMYLCASSRGTGANTGELFFGEGSRLTVL.

This clone was counted a few times. The rearrangement joins TRBV28 to TRBJ2-1; D is perhaps TRBD2 (5 bases). Trimming took off 6 bases at V and 0 bases at J, with 18 bases between the two ends. The germline V gene has CDR1 MDHEN and CDR2 SYDVKM. There are 17 residues in the CDR3. The CDR3 DNA is TGTGCCAGCAGCCCCCCCACTAGTCCGAGCTCCTACAATGAGCAGTTCTTC. Its translation is CASSPPTSPSSYNEQFF. The full variable domain, completed using reference TRBV28 and TRBJ2-1, is DVKVTQSSRYLVKRTGEKVFLECVQDMDHENMFWYRQDPGLGLRLIYFSYDVKMKEKGDIPEGYSVSREKKERFSLILESASTNQTSMYLCASSPPTSPSSYNEQFFGPGTRLTVL.

The rearrangement uses TRBV6-5 and TRBJ1-6; perhaps TRBD1 as D (5 bases). CDR1 MNHEY and CDR2 SVGAGI come from the germline V gene. The germline V and J ends were trimmed by 2 bases and 7 bases, with 6 bases remaining between them. The CDR3 length is 13 residues. CDR3 amino acids: CASSYRDNSPLHF. CDR3 DNA: TGTGCCAGCAGTTACAGGGACAATTCACCCCTCCACTTT.

V and J are TRBV4-2 and TRBJ2-1; 11 positions agree with TRBD2. Germline CDR1 reads LGHNA; CDR2 reads YNFKEQ. Trimming took 1 base from V and 4 from J; bases not matched to a gene: 3. This CDR3 comprises 16 residues. Written as DNA, the CDR3 is TGTGCCAGCAGCCAAGTGGGACTAGCGGAGTACAATGAGCAGTTCTTC. Translation: CASSQVGLAEYNEQFF.

The V and J genes are TRBV9 and TRBJ2-1; 7 nucleotides match TRBD2. The CDR3 extends over 16 amino acids. The germline V gene has CDR1 SGDLS and CDR2 YYNGEE. The junction had 8 bases not matched to a gene; V was cut back by 0 bases and J by 5 bases. CDR3 nucleotides: TGTGCCAGCAGCGTAGTTTCGGGGACTATAAACAATGAGCAGTTCTTC. Protein sequence: CASSVVSGTINNEQFF.

The chain recombines TRBV5-1 with TRBJ2-7; 10 nucleotides line up with TRBD2. Trimming at V came to 3 bases and at J to 5 bases, leaving 8 bases not matched to a gene. Germline CDR1 reads SGHRS; CDR2 reads YFSETQ. There are 15 residues in the CDR3. The CDR3 sequence is CASSYSGGAENEQYF. The CDR3, as DNA: TGCGCCAGCAGCTACAGCGGGGGGGCCGAGAACGAGCAGTACTTC.

The chain is built from TRBV9 and TRBJ2-7; D gene unclear. The V gene's germline CDR1 is SGDLS and CDR2 YYNGEE. V was pared by 0 bases and J by 3 bases, with 7 bases between. This CDR3 is 13 amino acids long. This CDR3 reads CASSVVPGYEQYF. CDR3 in DNA: TGTGCCAGCAGCGTAGTGCCAGGCTACGAGCAGTACTTC.

This clone was picked up a small number of times. V usage is TRBV10-3 and J usage is TRBJ1-2, with a tentative D call TRBD1 (6 bases). V lost 6 bases and J 4 bases, leaving 15 bases between the germline ends. The CDR3 extends over 14 amino acids. CDR1 and CDR2 (germline): ENHRY, SYGVKD. This CDR3 reads CAIRREQGSYGYTF. The CDR3 bases are TGTGCCATCAGGAGGGAACAGGGATCCTATGGCTACACCTTC.

A single count supports this clone. This chain joins TRBV6-1 and TRBJ2-7, with unresolved D. The CDR3 loop spans 14 amino acids. Germline loops: CDR1 MNHNS, CDR2 SASEGT. Trimming took off 2 bases at V and 3 bases at J, with 11 bases between the two ends. In DNA, the CDR3 is TGTGCCAGCAGTGAAAGCGTACAGAGCTACGAGCAGTACTTC. Translation: CASSESVQSYEQYF.